The T cell receptor beta chain under discussion was sequenced for a study of human T cells and chemical hapten exposure. Background on the study: An area of 2 cm by 1.5 to 2.5 cm on upper inner arm skin received 2% DPC for sensitization. Study-wide findings and caveats: Relative to control repertoires, expanded TCRs gave rise to significantly more large CDR3 similarity clusters.

Time point defined: pre-sensitization, week 0. Regarding treatment: therapeutic diphenylcyclopropenone sensitization with weekly scalp DPC. Looked up from germline, CDR1 is DFQATT and CDR2 is SNEGSKA (reference sequence). V gave up 2 bases and J gave up 6 bases; unmatched junction bases: 6. The CDR3 sequence is 13 residues long. This clonotype has ten or more counts. Its target is unknown. Authors' data handling: Samples contained a median of roughly 96,000 TCRs, with a range of about 20,000 to 750,000. TCRdb called the RACE reads again in MiXCR, with one record for every CDR3 protein. The V and J calls and clone size come from TCRdb's table, not from the authors' own analysis. Here the sample spans roughly 380,000 distinct CDR3 sequences, 5.1% being singletons.

The V gene is TRBV20-1, the J gene TRBJ2-7, with 8 nucleotides matching TRBD2. The sample was whole blood, taken in connection with sensitization to the hapten diphenylcyclopropenone (DPC). The clonotype comes from a woman aged 45-65 years with alopecia areata. Some clones in this sample may be carry-over from other donors' samples. This CDR3 is CSARRAGAAEQYF. The CDR3 region has the DNA TGCAGTGCTAGACGAGCGGGAGCCGCCGAGCAGTACTTC.